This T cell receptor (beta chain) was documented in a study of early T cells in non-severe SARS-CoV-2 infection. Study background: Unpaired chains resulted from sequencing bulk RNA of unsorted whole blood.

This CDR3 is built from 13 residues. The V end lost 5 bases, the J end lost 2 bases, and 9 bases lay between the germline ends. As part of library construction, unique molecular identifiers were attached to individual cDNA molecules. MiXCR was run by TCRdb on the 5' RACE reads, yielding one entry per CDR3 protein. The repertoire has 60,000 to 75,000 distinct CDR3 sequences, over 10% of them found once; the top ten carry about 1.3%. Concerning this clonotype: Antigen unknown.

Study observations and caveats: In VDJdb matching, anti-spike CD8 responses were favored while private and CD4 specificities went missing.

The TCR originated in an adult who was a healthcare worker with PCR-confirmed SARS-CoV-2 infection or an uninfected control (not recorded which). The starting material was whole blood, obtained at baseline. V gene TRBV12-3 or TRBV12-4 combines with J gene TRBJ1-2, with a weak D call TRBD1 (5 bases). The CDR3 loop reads CASSRDRNYGYTF. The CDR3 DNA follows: TGTGCCAGCAGTCGGGACCGAAACTATGGCTACACCTTC.